This is a list of T cell receptor beta chains from one sample in a study of blood T cells in healthy people across ages. TCRdb recomputed calls from the 5' RACE reads with MiXCR, one row per CDR3 protein. The table has hundreds of thousands of distinct CDR3 sequences, 20% to 30% seen once. The data also belong to a second study, concerning T cells of mothers and their children.

The specimen was blood. The source of these receptors is a boy between 10 and 17 years old in good health. CDR3s include the opening cysteine and the closing phenylalanine or tryptophan. A D gene is named only where the DNA matches it firmly. Size is stated for part of the rows, as once, few or many counts, or as a class when the clone is expanded.

abundance: few
d_gene: -
v_gene: TRBV29-1
j_gene: TRBJ2-3
CDR3nt: TGCAGCGTTGGGGAACAGGGAGACACAGATACGCAGTATTTT
CDR3aa: CSVGEQGDTDTQYF

abundance: few
d_gene: -
v_gene: TRBV6-5
j_gene: TRBJ1-4
CDR3nt: TGTGCCAGCAGACCCGGATCGAATTCTGAAAAACTGTTTTTT
CDR3aa: CASRPGSNSEKLFF

abundance: few
d_gene: TRBD2
v_gene: TRBV7-9
j_gene: TRBJ2-1
CDR3nt: TGTGCCAGCAGCTTAAGCTATAGCGGGGGGGCCCATGAGCAGTTCTTC
CDR3aa: CASSLSYSGGAHEQFF

abundance: many
d_gene: -
v_gene: TRBV5-5
j_gene: TRBJ2-3
CDR3nt: TGTGCCAGCAGCTCCCATCAACCGGGCGGGTCCACAGATACGCAGTATTTT
CDR3aa: CASSSHQPGGSTDTQYF

abundance: many
d_gene: -
v_gene: TRBV5-1
j_gene: TRBJ2-7
CDR3nt: TGCGCCAGCAGCTCCGGGACTGGATCCTACGAGCAGTACTTC
CDR3aa: CASSSGTGSYEQYF

abundance: -
d_gene: TRBD2
v_gene: TRBV3-1
j_gene: TRBJ2-5
CDR3nt: TGTGCCAGCAGCCAAGGGACTAGGCTTGAAGAGACCCAGTACTTC
CDR3aa: CASSQGTRLEETQYF

abundance: few
d_gene: -
v_gene: TRBV20-1
j_gene: TRBJ2-7
CDR3nt: TGCAGTGCTGGACCGCGGGCGGGTAGCTCCTACGAGCAGTACTTC
CDR3aa: CSAGPRAGSSYEQYF

abundance: many
d_gene: -
v_gene: TRBV7-8
j_gene: TRBJ2-7
CDR3nt: TGTGCCAGCAGCTTAGGGTTCTCCTACGAGCAGTACTTC
CDR3aa: CASSLGFSYEQYF

abundance: few
d_gene: -
v_gene: TRBV12-3/TRBV12-4
j_gene: TRBJ1-5
CDR3nt: TGTGCCAGCAGTTCCGACAGTTTAAGCAATCAGCCCCAGCATTTT
CDR3aa: CASSSDSLSNQPQHF

abundance: -
d_gene: -
v_gene: TRBV7-9
j_gene: TRBJ2-7
CDR3nt: TGTGCCAGCAGCGCAACCGGGACCATCAACGAGCAGTACTTC
CDR3aa: CASSATGTINEQYF

abundance: many
d_gene: -
v_gene: TRBV9
j_gene: TRBJ2-5
CDR3nt: TGTGCCAGCAGCGTAGCGGGGGAGACCCAGTACTTC
CDR3aa: CASSVAGETQYF

abundance: -
d_gene: -
v_gene: TRBV7-9
j_gene: TRBJ2-2
CDR3nt: TGTGCCAGCAGCTCCCCGGAGGTTGGGGACACCGGGGAGCTGTTTTTT
CDR3aa: CASSSPEVGDTGELFF

abundance: -
d_gene: -
v_gene: TRBV6-6
j_gene: TRBJ2-2
CDR3nt: TGTGCCAGCAGTTTCAACAGGGCCGGGGAGCTGTTTTTT
CDR3aa: CASSFNRAGELFF

abundance: -
d_gene: TRBD1
v_gene: TRBV9
j_gene: TRBJ1-2
CDR3nt: TGTGCCAGCAGCTCCCGCACAGGGGCCAAAAACTATGGCTACACCTTC
CDR3aa: CASSSRTGAKNYGYTF

abundance: -
d_gene: TRBD1
v_gene: TRBV7-9
j_gene: TRBJ1-2
CDR3nt: TGTGCCAGCAGCTTAGATGGGACAGGGGAATATGGCTACACCTTC
CDR3aa: CASSLDGTGEYGYTF

abundance: many
d_gene: -
v_gene: TRBV12-3/TRBV12-4
j_gene: TRBJ1-5
CDR3nt: TGTGCCAGCAGTTTAGGGGGCTTGGGAAATCAGCCCCAGCATTTT
CDR3aa: CASSLGGLGNQPQHF

abundance: few
d_gene: TRBD2
v_gene: TRBV11-3
j_gene: TRBJ2-3
CDR3nt: TGTGCCAGCAGCTTCCCTAGCGGGAGCACAGGTACGCAGTATTTT
CDR3aa: CASSFPSGSTGTQYF

abundance: few
d_gene: -
v_gene: TRBV7-2
j_gene: TRBJ2-5
CDR3nt: TGTGCCAGCAGCTTAGTGGTCGTCCAAGAGACCCAGTACTTC
CDR3aa: CASSLVVVQETQYF

abundance: -
d_gene: -
v_gene: TRBV20-1
j_gene: TRBJ1-4
CDR3nt: TGCAGTGCTATCGCTGACGAAGGGGCAACTAATGAAAAACTGTTTTTT
CDR3aa: CSAIADEGATNEKLFF

abundance: -
d_gene: -
v_gene: TRBV2
j_gene: TRBJ2-1
CDR3nt: TGTGCCAGCAGCGTTCGACCGTACACCTACAATGAGCAGTTCTTC
CDR3aa: CASSVRPYTYNEQFF

abundance: -
d_gene: -
v_gene: TRBV29-1
j_gene: TRBJ2-7
CDR3nt: TGCAGCGTTTCTTCACAAGCCTACGAGCAGTACTTC
CDR3aa: CSVSSQAYEQYF

abundance: -
d_gene: -
v_gene: TRBV12-3/TRBV12-4
j_gene: TRBJ1-2
CDR3nt: TGTGCCAGCAGCAGAGGGGGGGCTGGCGGTGGCTACACCTTC
CDR3aa: CASSRGGAGGGYTF

abundance: -
d_gene: TRBD1
v_gene: TRBV9
j_gene: TRBJ1-1
CDR3nt: TGTGCCAGCAGCGGACAGGGTCCTGAAGCTTTCTTT
CDR3aa: CASSGQGPEAFF

abundance: -
d_gene: -
v_gene: TRBV5-1
j_gene: TRBJ1-1
CDR3nt: TGCGCCAGCAGCTTTTTTCAGGGCGCTGAAGCTTTCTTT
CDR3aa: CASSFFQGAEAFF

abundance: few
d_gene: TRBD1
v_gene: TRBV11-2
j_gene: TRBJ2-3
CDR3nt: TGTGCCAGCAGCCCCGGGACAGGGGGCATGGGAACAGATACGCAGTATTTT
CDR3aa: CASSPGTGGMGTDTQYF

abundance: few
d_gene: -
v_gene: TRBV28
j_gene: TRBJ2-5
CDR3nt: TGTGCCAGCAGTTTATGGGGTGGGAAAGAGACCCAGTACTTC
CDR3aa: CASSLWGGKETQYF

abundance: -
d_gene: TRBD1
v_gene: TRBV7-9
j_gene: TRBJ1-4
CDR3nt: TGTGCCAGCAGCCCTAGGACAGGGGGCAAAGAAAAACTGTTTTTT
CDR3aa: CASSPRTGGKEKLFF

abundance: -
d_gene: -
v_gene: TRBV24-1
j_gene: TRBJ2-1
CDR3nt: TGTGCCACCAGTGATTGGGCTGTGGGGGAGAGGGACAATGAGCAGTTCTTC
CDR3aa: CATSDWAVGERDNEQFF

abundance: few
d_gene: -
v_gene: TRBV7-8
j_gene: TRBJ2-5
CDR3nt: TGTGCCAGCAGCTTAGAACGGTGGGAAAAAGAGACCCAGTACTTC
CDR3aa: CASSLERWEKETQYF

abundance: once
d_gene: TRBD1
v_gene: TRBV6-5
j_gene: TRBJ2-5
CDR3nt: TGTGCCAGCAGTTACGGGACAGGGCGCGAGACCCAGTACTTC
CDR3aa: CASSYGTGRETQYF

abundance: -
d_gene: -
v_gene: TRBV20-1
j_gene: TRBJ2-7
CDR3nt: TGCAGTGCTAGTGAGGACCGCTACGAGCAGTACTTC
CDR3aa: CSASEDRYEQYF

abundance: few
d_gene: TRBD2
v_gene: TRBV7-2
j_gene: TRBJ2-5
CDR3nt: TGTGCCAGCAGCCCTCGGACTAGCGGGAGTGGATTGGGAGAGACCCAGTACTTC
CDR3aa: CASSPRTSGSGLGETQYF

abundance: -
d_gene: TRBD2
v_gene: TRBV20-1
j_gene: TRBJ2-3
CDR3nt: TGCAGTGCTAGAGATCAAAGGACTAGTTTTTACACAGATACGCAGTATTTT
CDR3aa: CSARDQRTSFYTDTQYF

abundance: few
d_gene: -
v_gene: TRBV7-2
j_gene: TRBJ2-1
CDR3nt: TGTGCCAGCAGCTTAATACTGAGCTCCTACAATGAGCAGTTCTTC
CDR3aa: CASSLILSSYNEQFF

abundance: few
d_gene: TRBD2
v_gene: TRBV7-2
j_gene: TRBJ2-3
CDR3nt: TGTGCCAGCGGCGGGGGGACATACACAGATACGCAGTATTTT
CDR3aa: CASGGGTYTDTQYF

abundance: -
d_gene: -
v_gene: TRBV12-3/TRBV12-4
j_gene: TRBJ2-5
CDR3nt: TGTGCCAGCAGTCGTAACCAGGGCTTGGGGACCCAGTACTTC
CDR3aa: CASSRNQGLGTQYF

abundance: few
d_gene: -
v_gene: TRBV24-1
j_gene: TRBJ2-1
CDR3nt: TGTGCCACCAGTGACCCCTCGGGCCTCTACAATGAGCAGTTCTTC
CDR3aa: CATSDPSGLYNEQFF

abundance: -
d_gene: TRBD2
v_gene: TRBV25-1
j_gene: TRBJ2-7
CDR3nt: TGTGCCAGCAGTTTAGCGGGAGGGCCCTCCAACGAGCAGTACTTC
CDR3aa: CASSLAGGPSNEQYF

abundance: -
d_gene: TRBD1
v_gene: TRBV5-1
j_gene: TRBJ1-6
CDR3nt: TGCGCCAGCAGCCTGGACAGGGACGATTCACCCCTCCACTTT
CDR3aa: CASSLDRDDSPLHF

abundance: few
d_gene: -
v_gene: TRBV12-3/TRBV12-4
j_gene: TRBJ2-5
CDR3nt: TGTGCCAGCAGGAGGGGGGTTACTCAAGAGACCCAGTACTTC
CDR3aa: CASRRGVTQETQYF

abundance: few
d_gene: TRBD2
v_gene: TRBV4-2
j_gene: TRBJ2-5
CDR3nt: TGTGCCAGCAGCCACGCAGGAGTCGGGGGGACCCAAGAGACCCAGTACTTC
CDR3aa: CASSHAGVGGTQETQYF

abundance: few
d_gene: -
v_gene: TRBV5-1
j_gene: TRBJ1-1
CDR3nt: TGCGCCAGCAGCGTCCTTCCCGAAGGCACTGAAGCTTTCTTT
CDR3aa: CASSVLPEGTEAFF

abundance: -
d_gene: -
v_gene: TRBV27
j_gene: TRBJ2-5
CDR3nt: TGTGCCAGCAGTTCCAGCCGACGAAGGGAGACCCAGTACTTC
CDR3aa: CASSSSRRRETQYF

abundance: -
d_gene: -
v_gene: TRBV6-5
j_gene: TRBJ2-7
CDR3nt: TGTGCCAGCAGTTCAGGGGGGGTTGCCTACGAGCAGTACTTC
CDR3aa: CASSSGGVAYEQYF

abundance: -
d_gene: TRBD2
v_gene: TRBV7-6
j_gene: TRBJ2-3
CDR3nt: TGTGCCAGCAGCTCCCTCCCGTTAGCGGGAGAGGGCACAGATACGCAGTATTTT
CDR3aa: CASSSLPLAGEGTDTQYF

abundance: -
d_gene: -
v_gene: TRBV7-6
j_gene: TRBJ1-5
CDR3nt: TGTGCCAGCAGCCCTCGGGTCCATGTGTATCAGCCCCAGCATTTT
CDR3aa: CASSPRVHVYQPQHF

abundance: few
d_gene: TRBD1
v_gene: TRBV20-1
j_gene: TRBJ1-5
CDR3nt: TGCAGTGCTAGAAGGGGGCTAAGCCAGCCCCAGCATTTT
CDR3aa: CSARRGLSQPQHF

abundance: few
d_gene: TRBD2
v_gene: TRBV3-1
j_gene: TRBJ2-5
CDR3nt: TGTGCCAGCAGCCAAGGTAGCGGGAGGTATCAAGAGACCCAGTACTTC
CDR3aa: CASSQGSGRYQETQYF

abundance: few
d_gene: -
v_gene: TRBV5-4
j_gene: TRBJ2-6
CDR3nt: TGTGCCAGCAGCATAGATTACTCTGGGGCCAACGTCTTGACTTTC
CDR3aa: CASSIDYSGANVLTF

abundance: -
d_gene: -
v_gene: TRBV3-1
j_gene: TRBJ1-1
CDR3nt: TGTGCCAGCAGCCAAGGTAGACAGTTCGAAGCTTTCTTT
CDR3aa: CASSQGRQFEAFF

abundance: -
d_gene: -
v_gene: TRBV2
j_gene: TRBJ2-3
CDR3nt: TGTGCCAGCAGTGGACTACAAACAGATGCGCAGTATTTT
CDR3aa: CASSGLQTDAQYF

abundance: -
d_gene: -
v_gene: TRBV6-1
j_gene: TRBJ2-4
CDR3nt: TGTGCCAGCACCGTCGGAACCAAAAACATTCAGTACTTC
CDR3aa: CASTVGTKNIQYF

abundance: -
d_gene: TRBD2
v_gene: TRBV20-1
j_gene: TRBJ2-5
CDR3nt: TGCAGTGCTATCAGGACTAGCGGGAGTATCGAAGAGACCCAGTACTTC
CDR3aa: CSAIRTSGSIEETQYF